A single sample gave rise to the 13 T cell receptor beta chains below, sequenced in a study of T cell responses to AZD1222 COVID-19 vaccine. Assay: immunoSEQ multiplex PCR; the TCRdb copy retains only in-frame clones and omits some. The data show approximately 120,000 clones, 88% seen once. The starting material was peripheral blood, obtained on day 0 of AZD1222 vaccination. The receptor set was obtained from an adult in good health.

The CDR3 protein is CARRGRTRVYNEQFF. Here the CDR3 DNA reads TGCGCCAGGAGGGGGAGGACTAGGGTTTACAATGAGCAGTTCTTC. The rearrangement uses TRBV10-1 and TRBJ2-1; TRBD2 is a possible D gene (7 bases). Germline V lookup: CDR1 WNHNN, CDR2 SYGVQD (reference sequence). Trimming stripped 9 bases from V and 4 bases from J, with 19 bases between. The CDR3 loop spans 15 amino acids.

Only one count was recorded for this clone. The chain uses TRBV29-1 and TRBJ2-2, with D possibly being TRBD1 (5 bases). The CDR3 loop spans 12 amino acids. V was trimmed by 7 bases and J by 4 bases, leaving 10 bases between them. Germline V gene sequence: CDR1 SQVTM, CDR2 ANQGSEA. CDR3 DNA: TGCAGCGGCCTAAGGGGCACCGGGGAGCTGTTTTTT. It codes for CSGLRGTGELFF.

The chain employs TRBV12-2 and TRBJ1-4; the table gives TRBD1 as D, unverified against the DNA. TRBV12-2 counts as a pseudogene. The CDR3 has 14 amino acids. Written as DNA, the CDR3 is TGTGCAAGTCGCTTAGTAGACAGCAGTGAAAAACTGTTTTTT. Its protein is CASRLVDSSEKLFF.

The V and J genes are TRBV14 and TRBJ2-1; 10 nucleotides align to TRBD1. Germline V gives CDR1 SGHDN, CDR2 FVKESK. This CDR3 has 16 residues. After removal of 0 bases from V and 7 bases from J, the junction contained 6 bases not matched to a gene. The DNA of the CDR3 is TGTGCCAGCAGCCAAGAACGACAGGGGGCGACGAATGAGCAGTTCTTC. Translation: CASSQERQGATNEQFF.

This chain links TRBV2 with TRBJ2-5; 8 nucleotides match TRBD1. The germline V gene has CDR1 SNHLY and CDR2 FYNNEI. CDR3 length: 18 residues. The J segment lost 4 bases and the V segment lost 3 bases, leaving 16 bases of the junction unmatched. In DNA, the CDR3 is TGTGCCAGCAGTGATACGGGGGCAGGGGGCATTTTGGGAGAGACCCAGTACTTC. Its protein is CASSDTGAGGILGETQYF.

The chain links TRBV6-4 to TRBJ2-2; D may be TRBD2 (6 bases). Trimming stripped 6 bases from V and 5 bases from J, with 13 bases between. CDR1 and CDR2 from the germline V gene are MRHNA and SNTAGT. The CDR3 runs 14 residues. This CDR3 reads CASRPRGSTGELFF. As DNA, the CDR3 is TGTGCCAGCAGACCCCGGGGGTCAACCGGGGAGCTGTTTTTT.

The rearrangement joins TRBV30 to TRBJ1-2, with D possibly TRBD1 on 5 matching bases. V lost 0 bases and J 2 bases, leaving 13 bases between the germline ends. Looked up from germline, CDR1 is GTSNPN and CDR2 is SVGIG (reference sequence). This CDR3 has 15 amino acids. CDR3 loop: CAWSVRWGLNYGYTF. The CDR3 DNA sequence: TGTGCCTGGAGTGTACGATGGGGCCTCAACTATGGCTACACCTTC.

The V and J genes are TRBV19 and TRBJ1-5; the match to TRBD1 covers 11 bases. V was clipped by 3 bases and J by 5 bases; unmatched bases: 15. CDR3 length: 19 residues. In germline, CDR1 is LNHDA, CDR2 SQIVND (reference sequence). The CDR3 region has the DNA TGTGCCAGTAGTATTCGGGTTTGGACAGGGGGCTTACTCGATCAGCCCCAGCATTTT. Its translation: CASSIRVWTGGLLDQPQHF. Variable domain in full (rest from reference TRBV19 and TRBJ1-5): DGGITQSPKYLFRKEGQNVTLSCEQNLNHDAMYWYRQDPGQGLRLIYYSQIVNDFQKGDIAEGYSVSREKKESFPLTVTSAQKNPTAFYLCASSIRVWTGGLLDQPQHFGDGTRLSIL.

The rearrangement links TRBV28 to TRBJ1-2, with unresolved D. With 2 bases removed from V and 7 bases from J, the gap between germline ends came to 11 bases. This CDR3 is 13 amino acids long. CDR1 is MDHEN, CDR2 SYDVKM, per germline. CDR3 amino acids: CASSLRGRPGYTF. CDR3 coding DNA: TGTGCCAGCAGTTTACGAGGACGGCCTGGCTACACCTTC.

The rearrangement links TRBV7-9 to TRBJ1-6; no reliable D call. Per the germline V gene, CDR1 is SEHNR and CDR2 is FQNEAQ (reference sequence). The CDR3 spans 14 residues. Trimming shortened V by 1 base and J by 4 bases, and 5 bases separated the two germline ends. CDR3 amino acids: CASSLEQYNSPLHF. The CDR3 DNA is TGTGCCAGCAGCTTAGAACAGTATAATTCACCCCTCCACTTT.

This chain connects TRBV20-1 to TRBJ1-3; D is perhaps TRBD1 (6 bases). Germline V lookup: CDR1 DFQATT, CDR2 SNEGSKA (reference sequence). The CDR3 spans 14 residues. Trimming pared 3 bases from V and 2 bases from J, leaving 11 bases between. In DNA, the CDR3 is TGCAGTGCTAGTGACGAGGGGGCTGGAAACACCATATATTTT. Protein product: CSASDEGAGNTIYF.

The chain uses TRBV6-5 and TRBJ1-1; TRBD1 matches at 10 bases. With V trimmed by 2 bases and J by 11 bases, 5 bases remained unmatched. Germline V lookup: CDR1 MNHEY, CDR2 SVGAGI. The CDR3 has 13 residues. The CDR3 reads CASSYPGTGAAFF. The CDR3 nucleotides read TGTGCCAGCAGTTACCCGGGGACAGGGGCGGCTTTCTTT.

The J gene is TRBJ1-5, the V gene TRBV19, with D tentatively TRBD1 (5 bases). The V gene's germline CDR1 is LNHDA and CDR2 SQIVND (reference sequence). With 2 bases removed from V and 1 base from J, the gap between germline ends came to 12 bases. The CDR3 extends over 16 amino acids. This CDR3 reads CASSIPLGVSNQPQHF. DNA of the CDR3: TGTGCCAGTAGTATACCCCTGGGGGTAAGCAATCAGCCCCAGCATTTT.